This TCR beta chain came from a study of OX40 agonist ivuxolimab in advanced cancers. Remarks on this clone: Its antigen is unidentified.

Findings of the study overall: CD8+ T cells were the subset that, on average, had more expanded clones than CD4+.

CDR3 length: 15 amino acids. V dropped 5 bases and J dropped 0; count of bases not matched to a gene: 6. Germline V gene lookup returns CDR1 ENHRY and CDR2 SYGVKD. Generated by immunoSEQ multiplex PCR, the TCRdb table keeps only in-frame clones and is missing some. The sample has over 35,000 clones; around 91% are singletons. Sequencing was performed on CD4+ or CD8+ T cells sorted from blood, taken in a trial of the OX40 agonist ivuxolimab. This TCR was sampled from an adult with an advanced solid tumor such as melanoma, head and neck, liver or kidney cancer. The rearrangement uses TRBV10-3 and TRBJ2-7; 8 bases map to TRBD2. CDR3 sequence (DNA): TGTGCCATCAGTTGGAGCGGGGGTGCCTCCTACGAGCAGTACTTC. Amino acid sequence: CAISWSGGASYEQYF.